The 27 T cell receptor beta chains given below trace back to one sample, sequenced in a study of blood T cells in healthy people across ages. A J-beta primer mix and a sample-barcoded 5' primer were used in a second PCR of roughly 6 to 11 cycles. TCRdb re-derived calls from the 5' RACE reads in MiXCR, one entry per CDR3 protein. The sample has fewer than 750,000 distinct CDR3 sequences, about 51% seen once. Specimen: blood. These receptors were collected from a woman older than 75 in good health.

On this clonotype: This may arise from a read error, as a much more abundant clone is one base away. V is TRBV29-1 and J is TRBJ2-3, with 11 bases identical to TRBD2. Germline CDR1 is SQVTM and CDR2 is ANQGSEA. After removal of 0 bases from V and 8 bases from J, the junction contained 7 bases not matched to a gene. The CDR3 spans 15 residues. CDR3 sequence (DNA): TGCAGCGTTGAAGACCAGACTAGCGGGACCCTTACGCAGTATTTT. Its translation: CSVEDQTSGTLTQYF.

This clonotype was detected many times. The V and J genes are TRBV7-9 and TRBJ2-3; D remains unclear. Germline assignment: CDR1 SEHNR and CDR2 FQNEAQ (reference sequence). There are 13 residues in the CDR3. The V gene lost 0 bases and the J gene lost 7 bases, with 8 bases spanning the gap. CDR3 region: CASSLARHNTQYF. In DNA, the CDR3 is TGTGCCAGCAGCTTAGCGCGGCATAATACGCAGTATTTT.

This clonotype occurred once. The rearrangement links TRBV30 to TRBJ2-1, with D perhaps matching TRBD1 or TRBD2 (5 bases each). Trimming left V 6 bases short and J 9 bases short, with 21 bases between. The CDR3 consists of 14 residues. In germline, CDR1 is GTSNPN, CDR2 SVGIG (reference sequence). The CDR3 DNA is TGTGCCTGCCCGGGACGAGGCCACAACGGTGAGCAGTTCTTC. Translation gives CACPGRGHNGEQFF.

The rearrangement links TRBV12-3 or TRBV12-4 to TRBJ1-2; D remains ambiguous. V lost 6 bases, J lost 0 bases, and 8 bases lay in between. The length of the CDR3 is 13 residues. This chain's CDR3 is CASSTPTNYGYTF. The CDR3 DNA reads TGTGCCAGCAGCACACCAACTAACTATGGCTACACCTTC.

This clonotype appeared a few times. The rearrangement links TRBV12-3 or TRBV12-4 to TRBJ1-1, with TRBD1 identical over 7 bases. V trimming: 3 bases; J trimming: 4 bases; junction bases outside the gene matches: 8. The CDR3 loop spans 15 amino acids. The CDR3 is CASSFKAGGGTEAFF. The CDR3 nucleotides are TGTGCCAGCAGTTTCAAGGCAGGGGGGGGCACTGAAGCTTTCTTT.

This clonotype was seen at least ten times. CDR3 nucleotides: TGTGCCTGGAACCCAACAGGGGCCGGAGAAGAAAAACTGTTTTTT. It is translated as CAWNPTGAGEEKLFF. The chain couples TRBV30 to TRBJ1-4, with 7 nucleotides matching TRBD1. Germline V gene lookup returns CDR1 GTSNPN and CDR2 SVGIG (reference sequence). Germline trimming cut 4 bases from V and 8 bases from J; bases unmatched to any gene: 13. The CDR3 has 15 residues.

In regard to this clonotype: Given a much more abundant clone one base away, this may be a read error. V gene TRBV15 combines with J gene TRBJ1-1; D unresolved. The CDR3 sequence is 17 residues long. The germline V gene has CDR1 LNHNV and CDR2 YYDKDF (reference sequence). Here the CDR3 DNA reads TGTGCCACCAGCCCGTCCCCGAGGAGGCCTCTGGTCACTGGAGCTTTCTTT. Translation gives CATSPSPRRPLVTGAFF.

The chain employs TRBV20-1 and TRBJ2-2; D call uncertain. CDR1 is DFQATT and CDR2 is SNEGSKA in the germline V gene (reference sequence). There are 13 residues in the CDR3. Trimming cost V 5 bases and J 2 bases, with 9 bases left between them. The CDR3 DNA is TGCAGTGCTCCTCGCACAAACACCGGGGAGCTGTTTTTT. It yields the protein CSAPRTNTGELFF.

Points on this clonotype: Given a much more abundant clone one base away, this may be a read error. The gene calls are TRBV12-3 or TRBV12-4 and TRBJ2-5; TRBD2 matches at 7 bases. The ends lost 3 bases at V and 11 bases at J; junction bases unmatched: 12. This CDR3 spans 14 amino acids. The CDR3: CASSFGRERMEQYF. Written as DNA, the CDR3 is TGTGCCAGCAGTTTCGGGCGGGAGAGAATGGAGCAGTACTTC.

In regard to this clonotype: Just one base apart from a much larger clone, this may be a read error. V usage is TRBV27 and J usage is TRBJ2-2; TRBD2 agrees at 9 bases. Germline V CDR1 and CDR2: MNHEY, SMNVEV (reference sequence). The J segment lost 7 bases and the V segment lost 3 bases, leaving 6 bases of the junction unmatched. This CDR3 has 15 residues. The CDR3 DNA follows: TGTGCCAGCAGTTTTGCGGCTAGCGGGATCGGGGAGCTGTTTTTT. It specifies CASSFAASGIGELFF.

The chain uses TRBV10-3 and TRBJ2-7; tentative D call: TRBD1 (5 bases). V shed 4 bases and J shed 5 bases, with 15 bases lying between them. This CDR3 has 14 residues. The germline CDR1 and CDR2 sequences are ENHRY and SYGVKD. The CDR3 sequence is CAISGGSSRDEQYF. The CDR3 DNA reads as TGTGCCATCAGTGGGGGCTCTAGTAGGGACGAGCAGTACTTC.

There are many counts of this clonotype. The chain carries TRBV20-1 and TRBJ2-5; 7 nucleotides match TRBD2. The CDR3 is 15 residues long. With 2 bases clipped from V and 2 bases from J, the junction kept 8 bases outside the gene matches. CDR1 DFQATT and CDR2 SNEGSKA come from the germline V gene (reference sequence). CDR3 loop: CSARRGASGQETQYF. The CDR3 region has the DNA TGCAGTGCTAGAAGAGGGGCTAGCGGACAAGAGACCCAGTACTTC.

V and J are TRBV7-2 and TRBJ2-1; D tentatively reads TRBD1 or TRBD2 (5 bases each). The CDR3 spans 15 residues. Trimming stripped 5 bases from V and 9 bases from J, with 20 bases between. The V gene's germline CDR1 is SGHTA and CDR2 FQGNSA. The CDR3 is CASSRQTLAGSEQFF. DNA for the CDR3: TGTGCCAGCAGCCGGCAAACCCTAGCAGGGAGTGAGCAGTTCTTC.

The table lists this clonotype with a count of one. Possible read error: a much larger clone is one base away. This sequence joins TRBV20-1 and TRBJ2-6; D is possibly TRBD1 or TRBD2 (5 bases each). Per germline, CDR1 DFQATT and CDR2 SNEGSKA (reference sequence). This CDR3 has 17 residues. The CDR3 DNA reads TGCAGTGCTAGTTTGGGACGGTTCCACTCTGGGACCAACGTCCTGACTTTC. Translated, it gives CSASLGRFHSGTNVLTF.

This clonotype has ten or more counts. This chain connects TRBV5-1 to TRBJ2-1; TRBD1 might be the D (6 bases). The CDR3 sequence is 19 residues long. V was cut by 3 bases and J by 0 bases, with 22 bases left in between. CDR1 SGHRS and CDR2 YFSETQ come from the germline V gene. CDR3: CASSSPINRVASSYNEQFF. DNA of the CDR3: TGCGCCAGCAGCTCGCCCATCAACAGGGTGGCTAGCTCCTACAATGAGCAGTTCTTC.

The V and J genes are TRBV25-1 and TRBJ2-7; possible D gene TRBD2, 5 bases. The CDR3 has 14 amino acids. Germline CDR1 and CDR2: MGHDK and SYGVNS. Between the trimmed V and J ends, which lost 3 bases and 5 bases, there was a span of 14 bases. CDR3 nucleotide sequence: TGTGCCAGCAGTGAGAATGGGAGTTTCGACGAGCAGTACTTC. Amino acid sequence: CASSENGSFDEQYF.

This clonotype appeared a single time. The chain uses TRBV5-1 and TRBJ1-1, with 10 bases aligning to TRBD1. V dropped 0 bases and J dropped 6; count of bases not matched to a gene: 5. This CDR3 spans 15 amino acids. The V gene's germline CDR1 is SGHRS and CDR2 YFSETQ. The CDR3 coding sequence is TGCGCCAGCAGCTTGGTGATCGGACAGGGGGCTGAAGCTTTCTTT. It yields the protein CASSLVIGQGAEAFF.

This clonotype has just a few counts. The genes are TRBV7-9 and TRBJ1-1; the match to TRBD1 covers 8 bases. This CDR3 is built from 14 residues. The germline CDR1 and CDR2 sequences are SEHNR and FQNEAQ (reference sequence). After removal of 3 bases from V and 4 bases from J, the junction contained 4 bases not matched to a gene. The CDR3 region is CASSFTGGITEAFF. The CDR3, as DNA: TGTGCCAGCAGCTTTACAGGGGGAATCACTGAAGCTTTCTTT.

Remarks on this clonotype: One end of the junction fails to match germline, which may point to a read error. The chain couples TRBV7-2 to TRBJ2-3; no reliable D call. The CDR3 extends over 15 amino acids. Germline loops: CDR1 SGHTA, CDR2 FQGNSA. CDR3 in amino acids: CASSLDIGGTDTQYF. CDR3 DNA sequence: TGTGCCAGCAGTTTAGATATAGGAGGCACAGATACGCAGTATTTT.

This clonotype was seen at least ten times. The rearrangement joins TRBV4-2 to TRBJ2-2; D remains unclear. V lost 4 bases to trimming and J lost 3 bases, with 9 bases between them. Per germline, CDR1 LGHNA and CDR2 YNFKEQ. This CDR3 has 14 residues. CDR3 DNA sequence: TGTGCCAGCAGCCCTCGCGAGGACACCGGGGAGCTGTTTTTT. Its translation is CASSPREDTGELFF.

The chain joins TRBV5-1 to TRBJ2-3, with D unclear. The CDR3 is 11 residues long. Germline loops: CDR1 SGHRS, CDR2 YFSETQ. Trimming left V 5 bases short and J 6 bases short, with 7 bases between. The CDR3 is CASRTVDTQYF. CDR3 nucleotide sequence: TGCGCCAGCAGGACTGTGGATACGCAGTATTTT.

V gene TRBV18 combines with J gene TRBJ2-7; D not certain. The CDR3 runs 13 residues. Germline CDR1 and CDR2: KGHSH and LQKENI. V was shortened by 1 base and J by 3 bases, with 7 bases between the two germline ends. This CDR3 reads CASSPQQSYEQYF. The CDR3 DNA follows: TGTGCCAGCTCACCACAACAGAGCTACGAGCAGTACTTC.

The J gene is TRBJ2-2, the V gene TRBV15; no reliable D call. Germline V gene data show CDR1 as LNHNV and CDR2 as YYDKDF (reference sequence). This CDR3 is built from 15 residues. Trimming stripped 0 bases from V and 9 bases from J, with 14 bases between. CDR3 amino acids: CATSREARTARELFF. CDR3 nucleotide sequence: TGTGCCACCAGCAGAGAGGCCCGGACCGCGAGGGAGCTGTTTTTT. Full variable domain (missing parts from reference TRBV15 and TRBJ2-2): DAMVIQNPRYQVTQFGKPVTLSCSQTLNHNVMYWYQQKSSQAPKLLFHYYDKDFNNEADTPDNFQSRRPNTSFCFLDIRSPGLGDTAMYLCATSREARTARELFFGEGSRLTVL.

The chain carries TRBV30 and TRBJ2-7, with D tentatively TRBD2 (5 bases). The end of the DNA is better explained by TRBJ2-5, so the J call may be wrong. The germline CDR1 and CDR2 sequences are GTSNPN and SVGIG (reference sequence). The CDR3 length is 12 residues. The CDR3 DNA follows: TGTGCCTGGAGTCCTAGCAGGGAGACCCAGTACTTC. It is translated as CAWSPSRETQYF.

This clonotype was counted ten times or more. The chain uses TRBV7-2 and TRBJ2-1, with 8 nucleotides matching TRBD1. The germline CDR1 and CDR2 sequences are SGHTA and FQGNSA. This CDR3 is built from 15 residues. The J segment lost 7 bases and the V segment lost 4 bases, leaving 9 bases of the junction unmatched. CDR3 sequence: CASSYRTGSGNEQFF. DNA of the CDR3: TGTGCCAGCAGCTACCGGACAGGGTCGGGGAATGAGCAGTTCTTC.

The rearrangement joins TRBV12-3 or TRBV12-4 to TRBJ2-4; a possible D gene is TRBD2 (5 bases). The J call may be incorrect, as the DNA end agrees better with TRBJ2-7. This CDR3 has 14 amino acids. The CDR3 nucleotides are TGTGCCAGCAGTTTTGGCGGGTTTGCCTACGAGCAGTACTTC. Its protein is CASSFGGFAYEQYF.

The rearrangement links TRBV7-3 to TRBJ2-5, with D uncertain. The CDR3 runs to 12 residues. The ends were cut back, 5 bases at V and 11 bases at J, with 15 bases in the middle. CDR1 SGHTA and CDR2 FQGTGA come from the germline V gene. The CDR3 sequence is CASSPGNNEQYF. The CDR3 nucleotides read TGTGCCAGCAGCCCTGGGAACAATGAGCAGTACTTC.